Listed below are T cell receptor beta chains from one sample, sequenced in a study of shared clonotypes between healthy human individuals. Libraries were prepared by immunoSEQ multiplex PCR; TCRdb keeps only in-frame clonotypes and omits some of them. Of some 680,000 clones listed, approximately 73% were seen once; the top ten hold 1.5% to 2%. Sequenced: memory CD4+ T cells sorted from blood. The receptor set was obtained from a woman in her 30s in good health. The CDR3 runs from the conserved cysteine through the conserved F or W. The order of the fields is clone size, V gene, J gene, D gene, CDR3 protein, CDR3 DNA. D genes are given only for firm matches. A clone size is listed for some rows: how often the clone was seen (once, few, many), or a class if it is expanded.

many	TRBV19	TRBJ2-5	-	CASSTAQETQYF	TGTGCCAGTAGTACAGCCCAAGAGACCCAGTACTTC
-	TRBV5-1	TRBJ1-1	-	CASSMTGGMNTEAFF	TGCGCCAGCAGCATGACGGGGGGTATGAACACTGAAGCTTTCTTT
-	TRBV7-7	TRBJ2-7	TRBD1	CASSPGTDPAYEQYF	TGTGCCAGCAGCCCCGGGACAGATCCTGCCTACGAGCAGTACTTC
-	TRBV5-1	TRBJ2-7	-	CASSFSDSYEQYF	TGCGCCAGCAGCTTTAGCGATTCCTACGAGCAGTACTTC
-	TRBV28	TRBJ1-2	-	CASSFMDYGYTF	TGTGCCAGCAGTTTTATGGACTATGGCTACACCTTC
-	TRBV28	TRBJ2-1	TRBD2	CASSLPKVKGLASHEQFF	TGTGCCAGCAGTTTACCAAAGGTAAAGGGACTAGCTTCCCATGAGCAGTTCTTC
-	TRBV27	TRBJ2-7	-	CASSQRENEQYF	TGTGCCAGCAGTCAAAGGGAAAACGAGCAGTACTTC
-	TRBV13	TRBJ1-5	TRBD1	CASSLGPPDRNNQPQHF	TGTGCCAGCAGCTTAGGCCCACCGGACAGGAACAATCAGCCCCAGCATTTT
-	TRBV19	TRBJ1-1	-	CASIPGLGAEAFF	TGTGCCAGTATCCCGGGCCTCGGGGCTGAAGCTTTCTTT
-	TRBV4-2	TRBJ2-3	TRBD1	CASSQDRTGWDTQYF	TGTGCCAGCAGCCAAGATAGGACAGGGTGGGATACGCAGTATTTT
-	TRBV4-1	TRBJ1-4	-	CASSSPGITNEKLFF	TGCGCCAGCAGCTCCCCAGGGATAACTAATGAAAAACTGTTTTTT
few	TRBV5-1	TRBJ2-7	-	CASSLEVAENSYEQYF	TGCGCCAGCAGCTTGGAGGTAGCGGAAAACTCCTACGAGCAGTACTTC
-	TRBV6-1	TRBJ2-1	-	CASFQTEGPFF	TGTGCCAGCTTCCAAACCGAGGGACCGTTCTTC
once	TRBV6-1	TRBJ2-1	TRBD2	CASSELLAGGFSEQFF	TGTGCCAGCAGTGAATTATTGGCGGGAGGTTTTAGTGAGCAGTTCTTC
-	TRBV7-8	TRBJ2-2	TRBD2	CASSLSGGGTGELFF	TGTGCCAGCAGCTTATCCGGCGGGGGCACCGGGGAGCTGTTTTTT
-	TRBV5-4	TRBJ1-2	TRBD1	CASSFTGTDTNYGYTF	TGTGCCAGCAGCTTTACCGGGACAGATACTAACTATGGCTACACCTTC
-	TRBV20-1	TRBJ2-5	-	CSARGEETQYF	TGCAGTGCTAGGGGAGAAGAGACCCAGTACTTC
few	TRBV4-1	TRBJ2-2	TRBD2	CASSQDPRTTSGRGTGELFF	TGCGCCAGCAGCCAAGATCCCCGCACCACTAGCGGGAGGGGTACCGGGGAGCTGTTTTTT
-	TRBV4-2	TRBJ2-3	TRBD1	CASSPGTGGVTDTQYF	TGTGCCAGCAGCCCGGGGACAGGGGGGGTGACAGATACGCAGTATTTT
many	TRBV6-5	TRBJ2-1	-	CASKDLSVNEQFF	TGTGCCAGCAAGGACCTTTCGGTCAATGAGCAGTTCTTC
-	TRBV28	TRBJ2-7	-	CASRDGGTSYEQYF	TGTGCCAGCAGGGATGGCGGGACCTCCTACGAGCAGTACTTC